Included here is one TCR beta chain sequence, with context. The data were obtained in a study of cytomegalovirus exposure and HLA in healthy donors. Germline lookup yields CDR1 SGDLS and CDR2 YYNGEE. Losses at the gene ends were 0 bases for V and 2 bases for J; bases not matched to a gene: 4. CDR3 size: 15 residues. The primer mix had 60 Vbeta and 13 Jbeta primers. Here immunoSEQ multiplex PCR was the method, and the copy in TCRdb shows in-frame clones only, minus some. The sample holds nearly 110,000 clones, 70% to 75% seen once. This chain links TRBV9 with TRBJ2-7, with 8 positions matching TRBD2. The sequence was collected from a female donor in good health and CMV-seronegative. Sequenced: PBMCs. CDR3 sequence: CASSVDPAGAYEQYF. CDR3 DNA sequence: TGTGCCAGCAGCGTAGATCCAGCGGGAGCCTACGAGCAGTACTTC.